This T cell receptor beta chain was retrieved from a study of human T cells and chemical hapten exposure. Study-wide results and limits: With DPC sensitization, TCRs exceeding 1 in 1000 frequency showed no change.

Noted time point: patch test 1, 2 weeks after DPC sensitization. Treatment meaning: therapeutic diphenylcyclopropenone sensitization with weekly scalp DPC. Ahead of each patch test application, blood was drawn. Unfractionated whole blood was the source from which total RNA was extracted. As the library was built, unique molecular identifiers were attached to individual cDNA molecules. TCRdb re-analysed the RACE reads in MiXCR, keeping a single row per CDR3 protein. The data hold 350,000 or so distinct CDR3 sequences, with roughly 6.9% observed a single time. This clonotype was seen a few times. What it recognizes is unknown. V dropped 7 bases and J dropped 4; count of bases not matched to a gene: 6. The germline V gene has CDR1 SQVTM and CDR2 ANQGSEA. This CDR3 is 12 amino acids long.

The chain links TRBV29-1 to TRBJ1-2; 7 bases align to TRBD1. The origin of this receptor is a young woman with alopecia areata. Some clones in this sample may be carry-over from other donors' samples. Sequences were derived from whole blood, sampled in connection with sensitization to the hapten diphenylcyclopropenone (DPC). CDR3 sequence: CSESSGGYGYTF. DNA of the CDR3: TGCAGCGAGAGTTCAGGGGGCTATGGCTACACCTTC.